These 9 T cell receptor beta chains share one sample of origin, sequenced in a study of molecular identifiers for immune sequencing clone quantification. One entry per CDR3 protein, called by TCRdb with MiXCR from the PCR reads. The sample has nearly 650,000 distinct CDR3 sequences, about 25% seen once. The material sequenced was naive CD8+ T cells from blood, with Jurkat cell RNA spiked in. Sample subset: FACS-sorted CD8+CD4-CCR7+CD45RA+ naive T cells. The receptor source for this set is a human donor in good health. Some libraries in this study had Jurkat cell RNA spiked in.

Comments on this clonotype: A much larger clone lies one base from this, so it may be a read error. The chain carries TRBV7-9 and TRBJ2-7; 10 bases fit TRBD2. The germline CDR1 and CDR2 sequences are SEHNR and FQNEAQ (reference sequence). This CDR3 comprises 15 residues. CDR3 nucleotides: TGTGCCAGCTGCTTAGTAGCTAGCGGGGGCAGCGAGCAGTACTTC. Encoded protein: CASCLVASGGSEQYF.

A word on this clonotype: A read error may account for a junction end that differs from germline. The genes are TRBV27 and TRBJ1-1; D gene unclear. Germline CDR1 and CDR2: MNHEY and SMNVEV (reference sequence). The CDR3 is made up of 13 amino acids. The CDR3 bases are TGTGCCAGCAGTTTATCAGAGAACACTGAAGCTTCCTTT. It encodes CASSLSENTEASF.

This chain joins TRBV30 and TRBJ2-7, with D possibly TRBD1 on 6 matching bases. Germline CDR1 is GTSNPN and CDR2 is SVGIG (reference sequence). The CDR3 sequence is 14 residues long. Trimming removed 2 bases at V and 5 bases at J, with 16 bases between. The CDR3 region is CAWSRSGAGDEQYF. The DNA for the CDR3 is TGTGCCTGGAGTCGATCCGGGGCAGGGGACGAGCAGTACTTC.

This clonotype was observed many times. The chain's CDR3 is CAWVRTSPYNEQFF. Here the CDR3 DNA reads TGTGCCTGGGTCCGGACTAGCCCCTACAATGAGCAGTTCTTC. The J gene is TRBJ2-1, the V gene TRBV30, with 8 bases lining up with TRBD2. The CDR3 extends over 14 amino acids. Germline assignment: CDR1 GTSNPN and CDR2 SVGIG (reference sequence). V was pared by 5 bases and J by 2 bases, with 5 bases of the junction left unmatched. Complete variable domain (other parts from reference TRBV30 and TRBJ2-1): SQTIHQWPATLVQPVGSPLSLECTVEGTSNPNLYWYRQAAGRGLQLLFYSVGIGQISSEVPQNLSASRPQDRQFILSSKKLLLSDSGFYLCAWVRTSPYNEQFFGPGTRLTVL.

This clonotype was found many times. The chain employs TRBV9 and TRBJ1-1; the D is unclear. The germline gives CDR1 SGDLS, CDR2 YYNGEE. CDR3 size: 17 residues. The germline V and J ends were trimmed by 4 bases and 0 bases, with 19 bases remaining between them. The CDR3 reads CASSPAPGHIMNTEAFF. CDR3 coding DNA: TGTGCCAGCAGCCCCGCTCCCGGCCACATCATGAACACTGAAGCTTTCTTT. Full variable domain (remainder filled in from reference TRBV9 and TRBJ1-1): DSGVTQTPKHLITATGQRVTLRCSPRSGDLSVYWYQQSLDQGLQFLIQYYNGEERAKGNILERFSAQQFPDLHSELNLSSLELGDSALYFCASSPAPGHIMNTEAFFGQGTRLTVV.

This chain joins TRBV12-3 or TRBV12-4 and TRBJ1-4, with a weak D call TRBD1 (5 bases). Deletions cut 1 base from V and 4 bases from J, with 16 bases between. The CDR3 consists of 17 residues. The CDR3 nucleotides read TGTGCCAGCAGTTTAGAAGGTCTGGGGCTATTTAATGAAAAACTGTTTTTT. This gives the protein CASSLEGLGLFNEKLFF.

J is TRBJ2-7 and V is TRBV20-1; D is ambiguous. Germline V CDR1 and CDR2: DFQATT, SNEGSKA (reference sequence). The CDR3 runs 13 residues. The ends were cut back, 6 bases at V and 1 base at J, with 13 bases in the middle. In DNA form, the CDR3 reads TGCAGTGCCGACCCGGACGTTTCCTACGAGCAGTACTTC. It encodes CSADPDVSYEQYF.

About this clonotype: An end of the junction does not agree with germline; a read error may underlie this. The chain links TRBV7-9 to TRBJ1-2; D uncertain. Germline CDR1 is SEHNR and CDR2 is FQNEAQ (reference sequence). CDR3 length equals 13 residues. The CDR3 DNA follows: TGTGCCAGCTGCTTAGCAGGAACCAATGGCTACACCTTC. It specifies CASCLAGTNGYTF.

This clonotype was observed a single time. A junction end diverges from the germline sequence, so it may reflect a read error. The chain has TRBV5-6 and TRBJ1-1; no clear D gene. Looked up from germline, CDR1 is SGHDT and CDR2 is YYEEEE. The CDR3 is 13 residues long. The CDR3, as DNA: TGTGCCAGCAGCTTGGCCGGGAACACTGAAGCTTCCTTT. Its translation is CASSLAGNTEASF.